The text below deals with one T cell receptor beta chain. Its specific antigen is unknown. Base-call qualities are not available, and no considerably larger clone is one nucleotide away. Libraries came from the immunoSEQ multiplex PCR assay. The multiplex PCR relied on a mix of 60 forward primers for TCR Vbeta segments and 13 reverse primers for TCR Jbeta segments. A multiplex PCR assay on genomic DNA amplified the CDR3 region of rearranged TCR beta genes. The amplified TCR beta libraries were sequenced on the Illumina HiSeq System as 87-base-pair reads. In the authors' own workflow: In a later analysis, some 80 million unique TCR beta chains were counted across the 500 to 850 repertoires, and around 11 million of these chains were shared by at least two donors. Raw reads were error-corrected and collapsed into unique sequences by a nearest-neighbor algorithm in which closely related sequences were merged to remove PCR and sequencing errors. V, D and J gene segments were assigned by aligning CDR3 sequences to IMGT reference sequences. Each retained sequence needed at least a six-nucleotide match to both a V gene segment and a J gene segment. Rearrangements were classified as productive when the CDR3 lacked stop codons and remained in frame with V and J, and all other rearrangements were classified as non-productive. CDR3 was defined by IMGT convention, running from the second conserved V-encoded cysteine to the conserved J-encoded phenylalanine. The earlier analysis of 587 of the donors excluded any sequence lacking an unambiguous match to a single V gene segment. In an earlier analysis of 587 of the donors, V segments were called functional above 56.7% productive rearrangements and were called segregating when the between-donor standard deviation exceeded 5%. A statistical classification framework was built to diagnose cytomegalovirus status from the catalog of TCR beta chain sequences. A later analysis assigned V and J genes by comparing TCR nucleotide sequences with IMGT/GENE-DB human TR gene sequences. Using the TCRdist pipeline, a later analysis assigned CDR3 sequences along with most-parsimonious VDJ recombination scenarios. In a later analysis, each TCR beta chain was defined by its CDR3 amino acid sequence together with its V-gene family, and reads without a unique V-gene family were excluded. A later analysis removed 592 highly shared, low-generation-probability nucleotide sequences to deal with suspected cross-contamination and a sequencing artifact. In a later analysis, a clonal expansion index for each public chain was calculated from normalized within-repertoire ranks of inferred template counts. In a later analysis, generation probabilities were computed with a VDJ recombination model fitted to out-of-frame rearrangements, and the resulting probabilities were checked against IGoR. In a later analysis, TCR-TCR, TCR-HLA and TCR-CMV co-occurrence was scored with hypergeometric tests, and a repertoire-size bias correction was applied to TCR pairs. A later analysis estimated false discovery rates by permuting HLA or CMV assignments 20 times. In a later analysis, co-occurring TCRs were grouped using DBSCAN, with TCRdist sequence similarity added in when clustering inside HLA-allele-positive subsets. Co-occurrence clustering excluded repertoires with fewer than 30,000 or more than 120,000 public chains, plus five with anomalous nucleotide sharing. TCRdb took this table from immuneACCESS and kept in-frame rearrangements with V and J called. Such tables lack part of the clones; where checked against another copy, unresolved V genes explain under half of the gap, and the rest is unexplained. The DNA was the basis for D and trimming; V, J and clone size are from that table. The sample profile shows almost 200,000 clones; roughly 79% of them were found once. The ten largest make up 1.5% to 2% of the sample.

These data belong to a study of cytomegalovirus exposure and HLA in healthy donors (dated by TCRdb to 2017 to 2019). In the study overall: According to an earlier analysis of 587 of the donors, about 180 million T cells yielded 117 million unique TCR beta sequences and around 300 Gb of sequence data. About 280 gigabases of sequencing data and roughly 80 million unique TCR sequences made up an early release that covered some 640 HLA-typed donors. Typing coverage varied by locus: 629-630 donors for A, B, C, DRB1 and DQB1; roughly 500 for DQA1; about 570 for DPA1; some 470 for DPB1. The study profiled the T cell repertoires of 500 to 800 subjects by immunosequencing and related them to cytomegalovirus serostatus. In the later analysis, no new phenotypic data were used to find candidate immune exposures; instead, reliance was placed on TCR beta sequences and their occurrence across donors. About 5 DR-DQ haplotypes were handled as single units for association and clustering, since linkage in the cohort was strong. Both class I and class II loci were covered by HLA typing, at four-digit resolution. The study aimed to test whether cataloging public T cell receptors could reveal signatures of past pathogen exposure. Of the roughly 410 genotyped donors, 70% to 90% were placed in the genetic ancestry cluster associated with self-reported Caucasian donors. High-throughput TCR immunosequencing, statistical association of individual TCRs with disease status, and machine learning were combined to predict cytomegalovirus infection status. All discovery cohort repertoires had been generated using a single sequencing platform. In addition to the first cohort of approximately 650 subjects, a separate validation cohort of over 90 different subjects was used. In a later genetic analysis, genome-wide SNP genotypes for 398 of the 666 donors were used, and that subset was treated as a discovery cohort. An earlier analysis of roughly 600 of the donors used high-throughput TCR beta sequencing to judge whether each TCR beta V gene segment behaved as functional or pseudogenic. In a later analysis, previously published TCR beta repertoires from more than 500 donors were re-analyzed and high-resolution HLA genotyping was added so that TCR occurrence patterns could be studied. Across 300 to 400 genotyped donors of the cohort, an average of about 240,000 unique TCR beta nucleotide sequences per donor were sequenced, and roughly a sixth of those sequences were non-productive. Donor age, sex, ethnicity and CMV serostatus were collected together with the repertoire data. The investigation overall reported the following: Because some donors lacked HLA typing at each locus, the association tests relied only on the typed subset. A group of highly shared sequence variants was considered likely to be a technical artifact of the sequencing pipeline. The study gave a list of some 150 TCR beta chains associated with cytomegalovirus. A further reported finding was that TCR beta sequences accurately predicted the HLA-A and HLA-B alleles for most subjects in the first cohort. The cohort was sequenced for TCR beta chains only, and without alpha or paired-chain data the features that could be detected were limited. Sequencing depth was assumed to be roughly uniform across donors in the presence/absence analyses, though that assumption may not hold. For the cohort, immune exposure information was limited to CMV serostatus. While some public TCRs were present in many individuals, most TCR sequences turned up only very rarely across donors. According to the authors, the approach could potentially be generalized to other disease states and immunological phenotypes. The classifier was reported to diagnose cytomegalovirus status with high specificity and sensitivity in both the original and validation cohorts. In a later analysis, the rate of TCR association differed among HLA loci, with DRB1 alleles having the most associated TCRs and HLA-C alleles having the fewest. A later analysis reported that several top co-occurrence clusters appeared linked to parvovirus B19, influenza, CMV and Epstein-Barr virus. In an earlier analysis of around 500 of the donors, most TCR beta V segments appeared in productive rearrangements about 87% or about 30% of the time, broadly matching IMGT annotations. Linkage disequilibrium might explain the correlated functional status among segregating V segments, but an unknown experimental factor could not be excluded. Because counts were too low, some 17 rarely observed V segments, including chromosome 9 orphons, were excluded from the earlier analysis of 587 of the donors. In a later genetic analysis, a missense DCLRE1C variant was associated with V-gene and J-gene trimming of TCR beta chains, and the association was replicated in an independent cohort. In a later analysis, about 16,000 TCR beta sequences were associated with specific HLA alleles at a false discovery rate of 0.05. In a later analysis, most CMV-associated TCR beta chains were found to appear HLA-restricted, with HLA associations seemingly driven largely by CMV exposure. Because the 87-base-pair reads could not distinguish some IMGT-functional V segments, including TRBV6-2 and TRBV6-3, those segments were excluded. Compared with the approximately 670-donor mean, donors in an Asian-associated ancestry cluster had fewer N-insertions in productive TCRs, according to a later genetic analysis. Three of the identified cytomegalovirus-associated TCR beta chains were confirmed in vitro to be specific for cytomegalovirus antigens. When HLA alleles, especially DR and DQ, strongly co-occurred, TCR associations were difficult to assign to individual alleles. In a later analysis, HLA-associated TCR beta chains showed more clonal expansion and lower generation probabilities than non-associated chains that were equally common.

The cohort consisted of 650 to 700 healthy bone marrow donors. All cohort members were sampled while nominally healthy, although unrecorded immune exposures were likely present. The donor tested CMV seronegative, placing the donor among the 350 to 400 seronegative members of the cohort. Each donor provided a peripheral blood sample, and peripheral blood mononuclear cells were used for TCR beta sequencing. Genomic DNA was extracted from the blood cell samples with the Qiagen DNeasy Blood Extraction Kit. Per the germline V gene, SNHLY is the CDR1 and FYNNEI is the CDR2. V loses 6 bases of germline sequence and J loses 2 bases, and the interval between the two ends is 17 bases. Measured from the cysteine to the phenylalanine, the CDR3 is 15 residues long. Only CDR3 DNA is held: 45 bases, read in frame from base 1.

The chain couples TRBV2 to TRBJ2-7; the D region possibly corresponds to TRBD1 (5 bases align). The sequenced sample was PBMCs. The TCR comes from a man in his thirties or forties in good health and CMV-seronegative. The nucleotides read TGTGCCAGCAGGATGCAGGGTTTTTTTGCCTACGAGCAGTACTTC. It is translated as CASRMQGFFAYEQYF.